This TCR beta chain was observed in a study of metastatic and nonmetastatic thyroid tumors. Study information: Peripheral blood and tumor or nodule samples from malignant and benign thyroid patients were compared.

Until they underwent thyroid surgery, no patient had received any treatment. On this clone itself: The antigen remains unidentified.

Study conclusions and caveats: Malignant thyroid tumors reportedly had TCR beta diversity that was significantly higher than in benign nodules, in blood and tumor.

Authors' processing steps: The study built a papillary thyroid cancer distant-metastasis classifier from CDR3 differences across clinicopathological groups. With MiXCR, TCRdb called clones anew from the PCR reads. TCRdb, not the authors, supplied the V and J calls. Of approximately 90,000 clones in the sample, approximately 9% were seen once. This clonotype was obtained from a female donor with papillary thyroid cancer or a benign thyroid nodule (not recorded which). Some clones in this sample may be carry-over from other donors' samples. Specimen: blood.

The CDR3 sequence: CASSTTGSTGHLFF. The CDR3, as DNA: TGTGCCAGCAGCACGACAGGCTCCACCGGGCATCTGTTTTTT. The J gene is TRBJ2-2, the V gene TRBV7-2; D perhaps matches TRBD1 (6 bases). CDR1 is SGHTA and CDR2 is FQGNSA in the germline V gene. Trimming took off 5 bases at V and 14 bases at J, with 21 bases between the two ends. The CDR3 sequence is 14 residues long.